This T cell receptor beta chain emerged from a study of T cell responses to AZD1222 COVID-19 vaccine. TCRdb keeps only in-frame clones here, not all; method: immunoSEQ multiplex PCR. This sample carries roughly 100,000 clones, 85% to 90% of them seen once, and the ten largest clones take around 9.1%. General study findings and limits: Vaccine-associated CD4 TCRs spanned spike, dominant at 160-218 and 743-854. Reportedly, nearly half of unique spike TCRs recognized epitopes outside B.1.351/B.1.1.7 mutations.

V was cut by 8 bases and J by 1 base, with 9 bases left in between. There are 12 residues in the CDR3. The germline V gene has CDR1 SGHTA and CDR2 FQGNSA. A remark on this clone: Its target is unknown.

This clonotype originated in an adult in good health. This sample comprised peripheral blood, obtained on day 0 of AZD1222 vaccination. The J gene is TRBJ2-7, the V gene TRBV7-2; D not resolved. The CDR3, as DNA: TGTGCCAGCCAAGGGCGTTCCTACGAGCAGTACTTC. It yields the protein CASQGRSYEQYF.